These 30 T cell receptor beta chains share one sample of origin, sequenced in a study of T cell changes during pregnancy in multiple sclerosis. TCRdb's table, derived via immunoSEQ multiplex PCR, lists solely in-frame clones and lacks some. The sample has over 50,000 clones, about 87% seen once. The specimen comprised peripheral blood, sampled in the first trimester of pregnancy. The receptor set was obtained from a female donor in good health, enrolled as a control in a pregnancy study.

This chain uses TRBV13 with TRBJ1-2; D might be TRBD1 (5 bases). There are 15 residues in the CDR3. CDR1 PRHDT and CDR2 FYEKMQ come from the germline V gene (reference sequence). Trimming left V 5 bases short and J 4 bases short, with 17 bases between. The CDR3 spells CASSRNEDIFYGYTF. The CDR3 DNA is TGTGCCAGCAGCCGAAACGAGGACATCTTCTATGGCTACACCTTC.

V and J are TRBV5-1 and TRBJ1-1; possible D gene TRBD1, 6 bases. Germline V gene data show CDR1 as SGHRS and CDR2 as YFSETQ. The CDR3 runs to 15 residues. Trimming pared 4 bases from V and 5 bases from J, leaving 18 bases between. The CDR3 DNA reads TGCGCCAGCAGCCTGGGGGACACCAGGAGGACTGAAGCTTTCTTT. Its translation: CASSLGDTRRTEAFF.

The CDR3 reads CASSVQGGYNSPLHF. The CDR3 DNA is TGTGCCAGCAGCGTACAGGGGGGCTATAATTCACCCCTCCACTTT. The rearrangement links TRBV9 to TRBJ1-6; 7 positions match TRBD1. The V gene end was trimmed by 1 base and the J gene end by 3 bases; junction bases not matched to a gene: 1. The CDR3 is 15 residues long. Germline V gives CDR1 SGDLS, CDR2 YYNGEE.

V gene TRBV27 combines with J gene TRBJ1-1, with D uncertain. In germline, CDR1 is MNHEY, CDR2 SMNVEV (reference sequence). Trimming removed 1 base at V and 4 bases at J, with 16 bases between. The CDR3 has 16 amino acids. The CDR3 nucleotides read TGTGCCAGCAGTTTATTCCCAGCAACGACTGGCACTGAAGCTTTCTTT. It is translated as CASSLFPATTGTEAFF.

Regarding this clone: The germline gene is not matched at one end of the junction; a read error may be the cause. The chain has TRBV2 and TRBJ2-7, with D tentatively TRBD1 (5 bases). CDR3 size: 13 residues. From germline, CDR1 is SNHLY and CDR2 FYNNEI. Written as DNA, the CDR3 is TGTGCCAGCAGTGAATCGAGTATACAGGAACCCAACTTC. This gives the protein CASSESSIQEPNF.

The chain is built from TRBV11-3 and TRBJ2-2; 10 positions match TRBD1. CDR1 and CDR2 from the germline V gene are SGHNT and YENEEA. Losses at the gene ends were 4 bases for V and 7 bases for J; bases not matched to a gene: 3. This CDR3 contains 14 residues. The CDR3 is CASSSGTGVGELFF. The DNA of the CDR3 is TGTGCCAGCAGCTCCGGGACAGGGGTCGGGGAGCTGTTTTTT.

The chain joins TRBV5-1 to TRBJ1-1; no clear D gene. Germline V gene sequence: CDR1 SGHRS, CDR2 YFSETQ. CDR3 length: 13 amino acids. V lost 0 bases and J lost 1, with 4 bases in between. The CDR3 sequence is CASSLAGNTEAFF. The CDR3 bases are TGCGCCAGCAGCTTGGCAGGGAACACTGAAGCTTTCTTT.

The rearrangement joins TRBV5-4 to TRBJ1-5, with 7 bases lining up with TRBD1. This CDR3 has 14 residues. V shed 4 bases and J 3 bases; nucleotides not matched to a gene: 4. Germline assignment: CDR1 SGHNT and CDR2 YYREEE (reference sequence). DNA for the CDR3: TGTGCCAGCAGCATGACAGGGTCCAATCAGCCCCAGCATTTT. It specifies CASSMTGSNQPQHF.

V and J are TRBV5-1 and TRBJ1-5, with TRBD1 as a possible D gene (5 bases). The V gene's germline CDR1 is SGHRS and CDR2 YFSETQ. The germline V and J ends were trimmed by 7 bases and 0 bases, with 8 bases remaining between them. CDR3 length: 13 residues. CDR3 DNA sequence: TGCGCCAGCCAACAGGCTAGCAATCAGCCCCAGCATTTT. It translates to CASQQASNQPQHF.

The chain employs TRBV5-1 and TRBJ2-6; TRBD1 matches at 9 bases. The CDR3 covers 17 residues. The V gene's germline CDR1 is SGHRS and CDR2 YFSETQ. The junction had 8 bases not matched to a gene; V was cut back by 6 bases and J by 1 base. This CDR3 reads CASKDRGELSGANVLTF. CDR3 coding DNA: TGCGCCAGCAAGGACAGGGGAGAATTATCTGGGGCCAACGTCCTGACTTTC.

The chain has TRBV4-3 and TRBJ2-3; unclear D gene. This CDR3 has 16 amino acids. Germline assignment: CDR1 LGHNA and CDR2 YSLEER. Trimming took 0 bases from V and 6 from J, leaving 16 bases between them. The CDR3 nucleotides are TGCGCCAGCAGCCAAGAGGCGGCTCCAATTGGCGATACGCAGTATTTT. Its translation: CASSQEAAPIGDTQYF.

The CDR3 protein is CASSLVLADNEQFF. CDR3 DNA sequence: TGTGCCAGCAGCTTAGTTTTGGCGGACAATGAGCAGTTCTTC. This chain links TRBV11-2 with TRBJ2-1, with D hard to call. V lost 1 base and J 5 bases, leaving 9 bases between the germline ends. This CDR3 comprises 14 residues. The germline V gene encodes CDR1 SGHAT and CDR2 FQNNGV.

This chain links TRBV13 with TRBJ2-3; a weak D match, TRBD1 (5 bases). V lost 2 bases, J lost 2 bases, and 14 bases lay in between. This CDR3 contains 16 residues. CDR1 is PRHDT and CDR2 is FYEKMQ in the germline V gene (reference sequence). CDR3 DNA: TGTGCCAGCAGCTTAACCTTAGACAGCTCCACAGATACGCAGTATTTT. Translation gives CASSLTLDSSTDTQYF.

The CDR3 is CASSLDRGIYNEQFF. CDR3 DNA: TGTGCCAGCAGTCTCGACAGGGGGATTTACAATGAGCAGTTCTTC. The J gene is TRBJ2-1, the V gene TRBV6-5, with 9 bases identical to TRBD1. This CDR3 spans 15 amino acids. Germline V gives CDR1 MNHEY, CDR2 SVGAGI. Unmatched junction bases numbered 6, after V lost 5 bases and J lost 4 bases.

The V gene is TRBV5-1, the J gene TRBJ2-2; TRBD2 agrees at 9 bases. Per the germline V gene, CDR1 is SGHRS and CDR2 is YFSETQ. V shed 4 bases, J shed 6 bases, and the junction held 16 bases outside the gene matches. The CDR3 totals 18 residues. The CDR3 DNA reads as TGCGCCAGCAGCCCCCAAGGGGCGGGGGGGCGAAGGGCCGGGGAGCTGTTTTTT. It yields the protein CASSPQGAGGRRAGELFF.

This chain links TRBV6-6 with TRBJ2-3; D gene uncertain. Trimming cost V 0 bases and J 5 bases, with 6 bases left between them. CDR3 length: 13 residues. CDR1 MNHNY and CDR2 SVGAGI come from the germline V gene (reference sequence). CDR3 coding DNA: TGTGCCAGCAGTTACTCGCAGATAGATACGCAGTATTTT. Translated, it gives CASSYSQIDTQYF.

The genes are TRBV7-8 and TRBJ1-5; 9 bases align to TRBD1. This CDR3 spans 13 amino acids. CDR1 SGHVS and CDR2 FQNEAQ come from the germline V gene. Trimming took 8 bases from V and 7 from J; bases not matched to a gene: 6. The CDR3 reads CASGTGLRQPQHF. The CDR3 bases are TGTGCCAGCGGGACAGGGCTTCGCCAGCCCCAGCATTTT.

The rearrangement links TRBV6-5 to TRBJ2-7; 7 bases map to TRBD1. V lost 4 bases and J lost 0; bases outside the gene matches: 9. The CDR3 runs 16 residues. The germline CDR1 and CDR2 sequences are MNHEY and SVGAGI. The DNA for the CDR3 is TGTGCCAGCAGTTTTCTAGGACAGGTACACTCCTACGAGCAGTACTTC. As protein: CASSFLGQVHSYEQYF.

The genes are TRBV6-6 and TRBJ2-7; the D gene is possibly TRBD1 (6 bases). Looked up from germline, CDR1 is MNHNY and CDR2 is SVGAGI (reference sequence). This CDR3 contains 14 residues. With 0 bases removed from V and 5 bases from J, the gap between germline ends came to 11 bases. This CDR3 reads CASSYSGAGNEQYF. The DNA for the CDR3 is TGTGCCAGCAGTTACTCGGGGGCGGGTAACGAGCAGTACTTC.

This chain uses TRBV5-4 with TRBJ1-6, with D perhaps TRBD1 (6 bases). Germline-derived CDR1 and CDR2 are SGHNT and YYREEE (reference sequence). The V and J ends lost 0 bases and 6 bases respectively, with 19 bases between them. The CDR3 length is 18 residues. CDR3: CASSLGGGQRDFNSPLHF. The CDR3 DNA sequence: TGTGCCAGCAGCTTGGGGGGCGGACAGAGAGACTTTAATTCACCCCTCCACTTT. Combining the CDR3 with reference TRBV5-4 and TRBJ1-6 gives the whole variable domain ETGVTQSPTHLIKTRGQQVTLRCSSQSGHNTVSWYQQALGQGPQFIFQYYREEENGRGNFPPRFSGLQFPNYSSELNVNALELDDSALYLCASSLGGGQRDFNSPLHFGNGTRLTVT.

The V call is TRBV6-5, the J call TRBJ2-3, with TRBD2 matching over 9 bases. The CDR3 consists of 15 residues. Trimming took 5 bases from V and 4 from J; bases not matched to a gene: 7. Germline lookup yields CDR1 MNHEY and CDR2 SVGAGI. Here the CDR3 reads CASSPDSGGPDTQYF. CDR3 nucleotides: TGTGCCAGCAGTCCCGATAGCGGGGGCCCAGATACGCAGTATTTT.

The chain employs TRBV2 and TRBJ1-3; D unclear. This CDR3 is 15 amino acids long. V gave up 2 bases and J gave up 3 bases, with 11 bases separating them. From germline, CDR1 is SNHLY and CDR2 FYNNEI. The CDR3 region has the DNA TGTGCCAGCAGTGAATCCGGGGTGGGTGGAAACACCATATATTTT. This gives the protein CASSESGVGGNTIYF.

V is TRBV7-3 and J is TRBJ2-2; 15 bases are a match to TRBD2. V lost 5 bases and J lost 4; bases outside the gene matches: 11. This CDR3 comprises 19 residues. Per the germline V gene, CDR1 is SGHTA and CDR2 is FQGTGA. CDR3 amino acids: CASSPRGTSGGPSTGELFF. As DNA, the CDR3 is TGTGCCAGCAGCCCCCGGGGGACTAGCGGGGGGCCTAGCACCGGGGAGCTGTTTTTT.

The genes are TRBV5-6 and TRBJ1-1; 10 nucleotides agree with TRBD1. Germline V gives CDR1 SGHDT, CDR2 YYEEEE. V lost 4 bases, J lost 1 base, and 10 bases stayed unmatched. CDR3 length: 17 amino acids. CDR3: CASSPDRGQVRNTEAFF. CDR3 nucleotide sequence: TGTGCCAGCAGCCCTGACAGGGGGCAAGTTCGGAACACTGAAGCTTTCTTT.

The CDR3 DNA reads as TGTGCCAGCAGCCAACAACATGGGACATTCGCGGCGGAGCAGTACTTC. Translated, it gives CASSQQHGTFAAEQYF. This chain connects TRBV4-2 to TRBJ2-7, with D possibly TRBD1 on 6 matching bases. Looked up from germline, CDR1 is LGHNA and CDR2 is YNFKEQ. The V end was cut by 2 bases, the J end by 7 bases, with 21 bases between. CDR3 size: 16 residues.

The rearrangement links TRBV7-9 to TRBJ2-3, with 9 bases that match TRBD2. The CDR3 spans 17 residues. The V gene's germline CDR1 is SEHNR and CDR2 FQNEAQ (reference sequence). The trim removed 5 bases at V and 2 bases at J, leaving 11 bases unmatched. The CDR3 DNA is TGTGCCAGCAGCCCCCGTGGGAAGCGGGGGGTCACAGATACGCAGTATTTT. This translates into CASSPRGKRGVTDTQYF.

The rearrangement links TRBV9 to TRBJ1-1; weak D call: TRBD1 (6 bases). V lost 3 bases and J 5 bases, leaving 14 bases between the germline ends. The V gene's germline CDR1 is SGDLS and CDR2 YYNGEE. The CDR3 loop spans 14 amino acids. The CDR3 region is CASSAREGGTEAFF. The CDR3 bases are TGTGCCAGCAGCGCGAGGGAGGGGGGTACTGAAGCTTTCTTT.

This chain joins TRBV9 and TRBJ2-1, with 11 positions matching TRBD2. This CDR3 has 15 amino acids. Germline V gene data show CDR1 as SGDLS and CDR2 as YYNGEE. With 0 bases clipped from V and 9 bases from J, the junction kept 5 bases outside the gene matches. CDR3 protein: CASSVVAGGLSEQFF. Here the CDR3 DNA reads TGTGCCAGCAGCGTAGTAGCGGGGGGGTTGTCTGAGCAGTTCTTC.

The V and J genes are TRBV27 and TRBJ1-1, with 9 bases lining up with TRBD1. V trimming: 2 bases; J trimming: 4 bases; junction bases outside the gene matches: 8. The CDR3 covers 16 residues. In germline, CDR1 is MNHEY, CDR2 SMNVEV (reference sequence). The CDR3 protein is CASSLRGTGRGTEAFF. CDR3 coding DNA: TGTGCCAGCAGTTTAAGGGGGACAGGGAGAGGCACTGAAGCTTTCTTT.

V and J are TRBV5-8 and TRBJ1-5, with 8 bases matching TRBD1. The J segment lost 3 bases and the V segment lost 6 bases, leaving 8 bases of the junction unmatched. The CDR3 sequence is 15 residues long. CDR1 and CDR2 from the germline V gene are SGHTS and YDEGEE. For the CDR3, the DNA is TGTGCCAGCAACCAGGACAGGGACTACAATCAGCCCCAGCATTTT. Its protein product is CASNQDRDYNQPQHF.